This T cell receptor beta chain appears in the sequencing data of a study of cytomegalovirus exposure and HLA in healthy donors. Study at large: An earlier analysis identified approximately 110 million unique TCR beta sequences in 150 million to 200 million T cells. Overall study findings and caveats: A later look showed TCR association rates differing by HLA locus, highest for DRB1 and lowest for HLA-C.

Primers: 60 Vbeta forward and 13 Jbeta reverse. The table came from immunoSEQ multiplex PCR; TCRdb's copy has only in-frame clones and leaves some out. Altogether more than 95,000 clones are present, around 75% being singletons, with the ten largest covering nearly 9.5%. In regard to this clone: Its cognate antigen is unknown.

J gave up 5 bases and V 3 bases, and 6 bases lay outside the gene matches. The CDR3 is made up of 14 amino acids. Per germline, CDR1 SGHRS and CDR2 YFSETQ. The TCR was taken from a woman aged 45-60 years in good health and CMV-seropositive. The chain joins TRBV5-1 to TRBJ2-5; 8 bases are a match to TRBD1. Material: PBMCs. CDR3 region: CASSSRQGRETQYF. CDR3 nucleotide sequence: TGCGCCAGCAGCTCGCGACAGGGGAGGGAGACCCAGTACTTC.